This T cell receptor (beta chain) was captured in a study of cytomegalovirus exposure and HLA in healthy donors. Study as a whole: A prior study identified 110 million or so unique TCR beta sequences from about 180 million T cells.

As to this clone: Its antigen is undetermined.

The study's findings and limits: TCR beta chains numbering some 160 were designated cytomegalovirus-associated.

PCR employed 60 Vbeta and 13 Jbeta primers. How the authors handled the data: In a later analysis, of tens of millions of unique beta chains, 9 million to 11 million appeared in at least two donors. Sequencing used immunoSEQ multiplex PCR; TCRdb keeps in-frame clones, though not all of them. Clone size and V and J calls were adopted from that table, with D and trimming inferred from the DNA. The sample yields about 84,000 clones, of which the top ten take up about 0.61%. Germline CDR1 MNHEY, CDR2 SMNVEV (reference sequence). The CDR3 length is 14 residues. V lost 1 base, J lost 3 bases, and 2 bases stayed unmatched.

The J gene is TRBJ1-2, the V gene TRBV27, with TRBD1 identical over 7 bases. This clonotype was sampled from a middle-aged man in good health and CMV-seronegative. Sequenced input: PBMCs. The CDR3 loop reads CASSLYTGDYGYTF. The CDR3 DNA reads TGTGCCAGCAGTTTATATACAGGGGACTATGGCTACACCTTC.